Following are 10 T cell receptor beta chains from one sample sequenced in a study of T cells in tumors after PD-1 blockade. Libraries were prepared by immunoSEQ multiplex PCR; TCRdb keeps only in-frame clonotypes and omits some of them. Here the sample spans roughly 60,000 clones, about four fifths being singletons. Sequenced material: PBMCs, taken before anti-PD-1 treatment. The receptor source for this set is a human donor with basal cell carcinoma.

This chain uses TRBV29-1 with TRBJ1-1; D is undetermined. Germline V gene data show CDR1 as SQVTM and CDR2 as ANQGSEA. V dropped 3 bases and J dropped 2 bases, with 7 bases sitting between them. The CDR3 loop spans 12 amino acids. CDR3 residues: CSVDRSNTEAFF. DNA for the CDR3: TGCAGCGTTGATCGGTCCAACACTGAAGCTTTCTTT.

The chain joins TRBV5-1 to TRBJ2-1, with 13 bases aligning to TRBD2. Looked up from germline, CDR1 is SGHRS and CDR2 is YFSETQ. V lost 4 bases to trimming and J lost 5 bases; unmatched junction nucleotides: 3. The CDR3 has 15 residues. For the CDR3, the DNA is TGCGCCAGCAGCCCGACTAGCGGGGGGAACAATGAGCAGTTCTTC. It specifies CASSPTSGGNNEQFF. Full variable domain (remainder filled in from reference TRBV5-1 and TRBJ2-1): KAGVTQTPRYLIKTRGQQVTLSCSPISGHRSVSWYQQTPGQGLQFLFEYFSETQRNKGNFPGRFSGRQFSNSRSEMNVSTLELGDSALYLCASSPTSGGNNEQFFGPGTRLTVL.

The J gene is TRBJ1-4, the V gene TRBV19; TRBD1 is a possible D gene (5 bases). V gave up 6 bases and J gave up 7 bases, with 12 bases separating them. The CDR3 length is 13 residues. Germline loops: CDR1 LNHDA, CDR2 SQIVND (reference sequence). CDR3 residues: CASRTRAGEKLFF. CDR3 nucleotide sequence: TGTGCCAGTAGGACCAGGGCTGGTGAAAAACTGTTTTTT.

This sequence joins TRBV13 and TRBJ2-3, with 7 positions matching TRBD2. This CDR3 has 13 amino acids. The V gene end was trimmed by 5 bases and the J gene end by 7 bases; junction bases not matched to a gene: 6. CDR1 is PRHDT, CDR2 FYEKMQ, per germline (reference sequence). As DNA, the CDR3 is TGTGCCAGCAGCGAGGGAGGGGTGTATACGCAGTATTTT. It codes for CASSEGGVYTQYF.

This sequence joins TRBV4-1 and TRBJ2-7, with TRBD1 matching 8 bases. This CDR3 comprises 15 residues. V shed 6 bases and J 5 bases; nucleotides not matched to a gene: 12. Germline lookup yields CDR1 MGHRA and CDR2 YSYEKL. CDR3 region: CASSLGIQGEDEQYF. The DNA for the CDR3 is TGCGCCAGCAGTCTTGGGATACAGGGGGAGGACGAGCAGTACTTC.

This rearrangement joins TRBV29-1 to TRBJ1-2; D call uncertain. Germline V CDR1 and CDR2: SQVTM, ANQGSEA. The CDR3 is made up of 10 amino acids. The V end was cut by 6 bases, the J end by 7 bases, with 9 bases between. CDR3 protein: CSVEISGYTF. CDR3 sequence (DNA): TGCAGCGTCGAAATCTCTGGCTACACCTTC.

The sample holds a few counts of this clone. V is TRBV4-2 and J is TRBJ2-2; D uncertain. Germline V gene lookup returns CDR1 LGHNA and CDR2 YNFKEQ. The CDR3 has 12 residues. V was trimmed by 0 bases and J by 9 bases, leaving 5 bases between them. This chain's CDR3 is CASSQDLRELFF. As DNA, the CDR3 is TGTGCCAGCAGCCAAGATTTGCGGGAGCTGTTTTTT.

The rearrangement uses TRBV3-1 (or the pseudogene TRBV3-2) and TRBJ2-3; 7 nucleotides agree with TRBD2. Losses at the gene ends were 6 bases for V and 2 bases for J; bases not matched to a gene: 8. Germline V gene sequence: CDR1 LGHDT, CDR2 YNNKEL (reference sequence). The CDR3 consists of 15 residues. The DNA of the CDR3 is TGTGCCAGCAGACGGGGGGAGGGGACCACAGATACGCAGTATTTT. Protein: CASRRGEGTTDTQYF.

CDR3: CASSVVGGGTEAFF. CDR3 coding DNA: TGTGCCAGCAGTGTGGTGGGGGGCGGGACTGAAGCTTTCTTT. The chain has TRBV25-1 and TRBJ1-1, with a tentative D call TRBD1 (6 bases). The CDR3 is made up of 14 amino acids. The germline gives CDR1 MGHDK, CDR2 SYGVNS. With 4 bases removed from V and 5 bases from J, the gap between germline ends came to 14 bases.

J is TRBJ2-7 and V is TRBV27, with 8 bases identical to TRBD2. V dropped 8 bases and J dropped 0; count of bases not matched to a gene: 3. The CDR3 is 13 amino acids. From germline, CDR1 is MNHEY and CDR2 SMNVEV (reference sequence). The CDR3 DNA reads as TGTGCCAGCGGTAGCGGGGACTCCTACGAGCAGTACTTC. This translates into CASGSGDSYEQYF.